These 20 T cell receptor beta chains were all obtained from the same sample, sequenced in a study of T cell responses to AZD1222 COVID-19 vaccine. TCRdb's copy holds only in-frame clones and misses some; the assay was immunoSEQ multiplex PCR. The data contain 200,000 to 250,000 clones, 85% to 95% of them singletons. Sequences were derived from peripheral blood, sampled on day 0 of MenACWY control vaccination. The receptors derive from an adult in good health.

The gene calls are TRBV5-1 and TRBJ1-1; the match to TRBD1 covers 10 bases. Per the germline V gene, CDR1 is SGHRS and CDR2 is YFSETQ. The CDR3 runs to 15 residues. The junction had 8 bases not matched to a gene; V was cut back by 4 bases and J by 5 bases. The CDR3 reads CASSRGTGEGTEAFF. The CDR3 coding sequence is TGCGCCAGCAGCCGCGGGACAGGGGAAGGGACTGAAGCTTTCTTT.

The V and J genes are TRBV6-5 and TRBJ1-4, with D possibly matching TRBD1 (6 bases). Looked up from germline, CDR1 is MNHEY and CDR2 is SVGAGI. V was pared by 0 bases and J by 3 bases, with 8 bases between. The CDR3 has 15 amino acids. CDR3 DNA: TGTGCCAGCAGTTACTCACAGGGAGCTAATGAAAAACTGTTTTTT. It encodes CASSYSQGANEKLFF.

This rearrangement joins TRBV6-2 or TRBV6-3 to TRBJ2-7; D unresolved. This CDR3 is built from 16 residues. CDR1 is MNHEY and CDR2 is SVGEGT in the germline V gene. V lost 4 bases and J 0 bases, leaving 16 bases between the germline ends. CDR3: CASSSGFMTDSYEQYF. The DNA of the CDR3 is TGTGCCAGCAGTTCGGGTTTTATGACGGACTCCTACGAGCAGTACTTC.

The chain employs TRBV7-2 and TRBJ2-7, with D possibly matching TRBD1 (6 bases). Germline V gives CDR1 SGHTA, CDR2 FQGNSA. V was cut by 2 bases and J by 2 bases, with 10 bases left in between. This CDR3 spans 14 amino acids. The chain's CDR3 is CASSLQQGPYEQYF. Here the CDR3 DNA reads TGTGCCAGCAGCTTACAACAGGGCCCCTACGAGCAGTACTTC. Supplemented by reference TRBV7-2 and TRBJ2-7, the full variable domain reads GAGVSQSPSNKVTEKGKDVELRCDPISGHTALYWYRQSLGQGLEFLIYFQGNSAPDKSGLPSDRFSAERTGGSVSTLTIQRTQQEDSAVYLCASSLQQGPYEQYFGPGTRLTVT.

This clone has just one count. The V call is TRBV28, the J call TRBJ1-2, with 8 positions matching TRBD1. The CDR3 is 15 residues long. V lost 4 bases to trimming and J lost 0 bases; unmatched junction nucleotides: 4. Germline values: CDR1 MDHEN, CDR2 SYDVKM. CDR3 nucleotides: TGTGCCAGCAGTTACCCGACAGGGGCTAACTATGGCTACACCTTC. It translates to CASSYPTGANYGYTF.

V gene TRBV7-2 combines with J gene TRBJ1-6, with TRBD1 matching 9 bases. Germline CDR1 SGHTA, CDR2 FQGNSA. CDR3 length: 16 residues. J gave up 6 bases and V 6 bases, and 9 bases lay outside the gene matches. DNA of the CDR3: TGTGCCAGCAGGGGGACAGGGTTGGTGGGTAATTCACCCCTCCACTTT. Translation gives CASRGTGLVGNSPLHF.

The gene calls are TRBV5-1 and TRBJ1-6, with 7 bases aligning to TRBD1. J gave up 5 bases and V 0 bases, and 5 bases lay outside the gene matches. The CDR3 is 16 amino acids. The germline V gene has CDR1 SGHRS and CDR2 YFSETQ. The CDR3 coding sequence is TGCGCCAGCAGCTTGGGAGGGGGCTCTAATAATTCACCCCTCCACTTT. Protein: CASSLGGGSNNSPLHF.

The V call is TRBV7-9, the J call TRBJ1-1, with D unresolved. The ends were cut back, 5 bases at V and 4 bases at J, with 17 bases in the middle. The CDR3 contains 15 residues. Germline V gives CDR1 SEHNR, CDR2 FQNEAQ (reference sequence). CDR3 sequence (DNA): TGTGCCAGCAGCCCAACTCTGGGAGAGGGCACTGAAGCTTTCTTT. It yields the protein CASSPTLGEGTEAFF.

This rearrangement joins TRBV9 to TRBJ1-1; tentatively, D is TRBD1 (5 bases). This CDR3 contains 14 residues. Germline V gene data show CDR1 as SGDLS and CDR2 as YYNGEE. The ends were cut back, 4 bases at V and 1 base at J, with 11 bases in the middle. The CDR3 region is CASSSITGNTEAFF. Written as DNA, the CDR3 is TGTGCCAGCAGCAGTATAACAGGGAACACTGAAGCTTTCTTT.

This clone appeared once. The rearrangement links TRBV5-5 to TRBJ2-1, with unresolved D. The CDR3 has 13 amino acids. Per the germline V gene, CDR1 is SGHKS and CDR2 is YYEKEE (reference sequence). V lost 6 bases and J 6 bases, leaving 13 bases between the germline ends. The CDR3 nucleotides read TGTGCCAGCACAACCCTCTTAAGCAATGAGCAGTTCTTC. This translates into CASTTLLSNEQFF.

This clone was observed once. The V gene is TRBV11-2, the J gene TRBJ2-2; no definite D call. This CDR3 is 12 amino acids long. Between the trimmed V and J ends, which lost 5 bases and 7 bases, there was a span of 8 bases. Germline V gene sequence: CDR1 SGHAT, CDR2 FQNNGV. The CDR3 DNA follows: TGTGCCAGCAGCGCGACCAGCGGGGAGCTGTTTTTT. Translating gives CASSATSGELFF. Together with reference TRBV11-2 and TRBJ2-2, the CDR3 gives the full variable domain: EAGVAQSPRYKIIEKRQSVAFWCNPISGHATLYWYQQILGQGPKLLIQFQNNGVVDDSQLPKDRFSAERLKGVDSTLKIQPAKLEDSAVYLCASSATSGELFFGEGSRLTVL.

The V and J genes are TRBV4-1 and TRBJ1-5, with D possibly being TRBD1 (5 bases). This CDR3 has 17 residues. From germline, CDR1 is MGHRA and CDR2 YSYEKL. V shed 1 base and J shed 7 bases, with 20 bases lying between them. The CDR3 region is CASSQGVSQGVGQPQHF. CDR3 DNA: TGCGCCAGCAGCCAAGGGGTTTCGCAGGGTGTCGGGCAGCCCCAGCATTTT.

In DNA, the CDR3 is TGTGCCAGCAGCCAAGGGACAGGGACGAGCAATCAGCCCCAGCATTTT. The encoded protein is CASSQGTGTSNQPQHF. The chain couples TRBV4-2 to TRBJ1-5, with 8 bases that match TRBD1. The CDR3 totals 16 residues. Germline V gene lookup returns CDR1 LGHNA and CDR2 YNFKEQ. V was clipped by 1 base and J by 1 base; unmatched bases: 3.

CDR3 nucleotide sequence: TGTGCCAGCAGAGATGACAGGGGCAACTATGGCTACACCTTC. Its translation: CASRDDRGNYGYTF. The chain is built from TRBV6-5 and TRBJ1-2; 8 bases match TRBD1. This CDR3 is 14 amino acids long. Germline CDR1 MNHEY, CDR2 SVGAGI. V lost 6 bases and J lost 2; bases outside the gene matches: 5.

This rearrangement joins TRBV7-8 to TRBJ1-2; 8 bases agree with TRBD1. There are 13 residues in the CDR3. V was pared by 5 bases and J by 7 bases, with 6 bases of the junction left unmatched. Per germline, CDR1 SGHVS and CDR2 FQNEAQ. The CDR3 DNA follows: TGTGCCAGCAGCCCCAGGGGGCGCGGTGGCTACACCTTC. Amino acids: CASSPRGRGGYTF.

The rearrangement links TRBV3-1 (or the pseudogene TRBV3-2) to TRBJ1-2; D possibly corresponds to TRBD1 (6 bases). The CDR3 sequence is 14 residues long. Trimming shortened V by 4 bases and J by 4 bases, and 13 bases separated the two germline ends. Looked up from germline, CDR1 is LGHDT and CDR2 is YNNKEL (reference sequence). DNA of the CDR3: TGTGCCAGCAGCCCCAGCAGGGGCGGCTATGGCTACACCTTC. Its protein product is CASSPSRGGYGYTF.

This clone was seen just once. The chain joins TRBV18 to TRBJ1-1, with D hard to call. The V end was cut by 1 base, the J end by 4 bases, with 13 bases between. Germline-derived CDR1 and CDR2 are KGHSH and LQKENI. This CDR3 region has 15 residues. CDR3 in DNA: TGTGCCAGCTCACCACTGGGGAACGACCGCACTGAAGCTTTCTTT. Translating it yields CASSPLGNDRTEAFF.

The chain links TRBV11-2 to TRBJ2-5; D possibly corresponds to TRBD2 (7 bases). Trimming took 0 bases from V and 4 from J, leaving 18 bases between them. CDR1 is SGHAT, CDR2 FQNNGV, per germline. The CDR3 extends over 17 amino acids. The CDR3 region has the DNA TGTGCCAGCAGCTTAGATTTTCTTGGCGGGGGCCGAGAGACCCAGTACTTC. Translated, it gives CASSLDFLGGGRETQYF.

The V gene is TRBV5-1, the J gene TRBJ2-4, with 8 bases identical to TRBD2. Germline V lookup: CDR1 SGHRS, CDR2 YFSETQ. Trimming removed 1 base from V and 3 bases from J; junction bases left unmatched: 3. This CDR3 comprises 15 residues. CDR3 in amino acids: CASSLTGGDKNIQYF. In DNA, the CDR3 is TGCGCCAGCAGCTTGACCGGGGGGGACAAAAACATTCAGTACTTC.

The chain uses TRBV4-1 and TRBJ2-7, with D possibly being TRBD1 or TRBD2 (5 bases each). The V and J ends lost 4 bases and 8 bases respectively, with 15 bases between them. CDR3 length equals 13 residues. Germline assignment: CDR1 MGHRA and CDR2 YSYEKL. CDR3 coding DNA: TGCGCCAGCAGCCCCACAGGACTTTACCAGCAGTACTTC. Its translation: CASSPTGLYQQYF.